The T cell receptor (beta chain) under discussion was sequenced for a study of blood T cell repertoires in COVID-19. About the research overall: COVID-19 samples collected from the United States, Italy and Spain covered acute and convalescent phases.

Study members were between roughly 18 and 100 years old and lived in 24 US regions. Grouping used clinical history reported by participants in a survey and questionnaire. As handled by the study authors: Estimation of nucleated cell counts relied on the amplification of reference gene primers. Clones were sequenced by immunoSEQ multiplex PCR, and TCRdb holds only the in-frame ones, with some missing. That table furnishes V, J and clone size, whereas the DNA furnished D and trimming. The sample holds 390,000 or so clones; roughly four fifths are singletons and the top ten take over 4.5%. Trimming removed 3 bases from V and 3 bases from J; junction bases left unmatched: 8. Per the germline V gene, CDR1 is SGDLS and CDR2 is YYNGEE. The CDR3 loop spans 16 amino acids.

V and J are TRBV9 and TRBJ2-1; 8 bases align to TRBD2. Sequences were obtained from PBMCs or T cells enriched from blood (not recorded which). The receptor's source is a woman aged 45-60 years who had recovered from COVID-19. The CDR3 protein is CASSATTSGVYNEQFF. CDR3 in DNA: TGTGCCAGCAGCGCCACAACTAGCGGTGTCTACAATGAGCAGTTCTTC.